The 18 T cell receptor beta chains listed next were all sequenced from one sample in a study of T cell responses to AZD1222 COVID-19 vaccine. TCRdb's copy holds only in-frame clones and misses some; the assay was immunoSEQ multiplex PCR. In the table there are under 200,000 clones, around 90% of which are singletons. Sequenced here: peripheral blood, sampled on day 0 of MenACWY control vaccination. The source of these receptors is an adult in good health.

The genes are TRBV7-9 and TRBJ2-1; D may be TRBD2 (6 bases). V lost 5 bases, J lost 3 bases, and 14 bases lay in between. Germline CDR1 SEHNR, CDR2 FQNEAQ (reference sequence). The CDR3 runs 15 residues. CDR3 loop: CASSPGVAVYNEQFF. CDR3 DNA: TGTGCCAGCAGCCCCGGGGTAGCGGTCTACAATGAGCAGTTCTTC. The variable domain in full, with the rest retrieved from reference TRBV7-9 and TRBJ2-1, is DTGVSQNPRHKITKRGQNVTFRCDPISEHNRLYWYRQTLGQGPEFLTYFQNEAQLEKSRLLSDRFSAERPKGSFSTLEIQRTEQGDSAMYLCASSPGVAVYNEQFFGPGTRLTVL.

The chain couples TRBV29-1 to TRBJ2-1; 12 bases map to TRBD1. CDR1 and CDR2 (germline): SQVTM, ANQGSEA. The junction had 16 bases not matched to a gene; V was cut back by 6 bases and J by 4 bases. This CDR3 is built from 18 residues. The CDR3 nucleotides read TGCAGCGTGAGGGACAGGGGGCTTGGGCTAGCGGGGTACAATGAGCAGTTCTTC. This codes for CSVRDRGLGLAGYNEQFF.

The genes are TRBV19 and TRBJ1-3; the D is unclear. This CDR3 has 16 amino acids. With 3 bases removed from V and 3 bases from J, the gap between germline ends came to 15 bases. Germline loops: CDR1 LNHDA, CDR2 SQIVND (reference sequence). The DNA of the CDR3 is TGTGCCAGTAGTATTACTCGAGGAACGTTTGGAAACACCATATATTTT. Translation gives CASSITRGTFGNTIYF.

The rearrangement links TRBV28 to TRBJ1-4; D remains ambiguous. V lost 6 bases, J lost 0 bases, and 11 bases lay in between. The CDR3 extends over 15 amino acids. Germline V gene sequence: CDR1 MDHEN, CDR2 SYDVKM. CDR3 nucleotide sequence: TGTGCCAGCAGGAAGGACTTCTCAACTAATGAAAAACTGTTTTTT. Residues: CASRKDFSTNEKLFF.

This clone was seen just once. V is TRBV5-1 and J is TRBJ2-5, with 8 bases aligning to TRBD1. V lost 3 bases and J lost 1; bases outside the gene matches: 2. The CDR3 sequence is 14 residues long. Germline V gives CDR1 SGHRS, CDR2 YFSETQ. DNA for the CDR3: TGCGCCAGCAGCTACGGACAGGGCCAAGAGACCCAGTACTTC. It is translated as CASSYGQGQETQYF.

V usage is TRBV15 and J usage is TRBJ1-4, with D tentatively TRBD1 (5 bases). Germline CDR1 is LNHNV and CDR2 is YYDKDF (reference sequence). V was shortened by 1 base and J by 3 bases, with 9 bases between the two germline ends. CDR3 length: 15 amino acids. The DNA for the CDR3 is TGTGCCACCAGCAGAGTGAAGGGGCCTAATGAAAAACTGTTTTTT. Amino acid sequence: CATSRVKGPNEKLFF.

The CDR3 coding sequence is TGTGCCAGCAGTGGTGGGGGCTCCTACGAGCAGTACTTC. Protein product: CASSGGGSYEQYF. V usage is TRBV6-2 or TRBV6-3 and J usage is TRBJ2-7; D may match TRBD1 or TRBD2 (5 bases each). Trimming left V 5 bases short and J 0 bases short, with 8 bases between. The CDR3 totals 13 residues. The V gene's germline CDR1 is MNHEY and CDR2 SVGEGT.

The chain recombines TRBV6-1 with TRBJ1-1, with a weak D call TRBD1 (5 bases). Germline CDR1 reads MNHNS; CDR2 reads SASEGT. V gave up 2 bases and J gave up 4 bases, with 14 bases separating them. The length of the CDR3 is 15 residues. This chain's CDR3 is CASSEYGGKGTEAFF. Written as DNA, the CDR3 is TGTGCCAGCAGTGAATATGGGGGTAAGGGCACTGAAGCTTTCTTT.

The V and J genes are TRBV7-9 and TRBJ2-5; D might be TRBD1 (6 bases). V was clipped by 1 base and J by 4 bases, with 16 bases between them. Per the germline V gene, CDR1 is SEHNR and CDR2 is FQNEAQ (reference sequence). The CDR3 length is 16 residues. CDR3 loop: CASSLEGWGRRETQYF. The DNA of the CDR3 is TGTGCCAGCAGCTTAGAGGGTTGGGGGCGTCGAGAGACCCAGTACTTC. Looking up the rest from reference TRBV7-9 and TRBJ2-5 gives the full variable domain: DTGVSQNPRHKITKRGQNVTFRCDPISEHNRLYWYRQTLGQGPEFLTYFQNEAQLEKSRLLSDRFSAERPKGSFSTLEIQRTEQGDSAMYLCASSLEGWGRRETQYFGPGTRLLVL.

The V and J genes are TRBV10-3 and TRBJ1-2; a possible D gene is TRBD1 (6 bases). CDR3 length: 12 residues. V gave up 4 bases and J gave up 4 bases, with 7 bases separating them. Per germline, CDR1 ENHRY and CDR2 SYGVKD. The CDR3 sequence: CAISGDIYGYTF. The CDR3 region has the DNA TGTGCCATCAGTGGGGACATCTATGGCTACACCTTC.

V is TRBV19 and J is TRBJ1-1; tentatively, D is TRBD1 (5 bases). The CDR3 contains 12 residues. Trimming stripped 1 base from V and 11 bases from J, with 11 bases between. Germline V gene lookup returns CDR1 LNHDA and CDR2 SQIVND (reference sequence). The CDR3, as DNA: TGTGCCAGTAGTATAGGGACCGGGGACGCTTTCTTT. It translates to CASSIGTGDAFF.

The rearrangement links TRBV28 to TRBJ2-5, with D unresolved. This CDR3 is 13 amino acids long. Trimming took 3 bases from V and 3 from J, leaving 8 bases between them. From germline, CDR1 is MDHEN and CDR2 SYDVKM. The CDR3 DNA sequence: TGTGCCAGCAGTTTGGGCCGAGAAGAGACCCAGTACTTC. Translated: CASSLGREETQYF.

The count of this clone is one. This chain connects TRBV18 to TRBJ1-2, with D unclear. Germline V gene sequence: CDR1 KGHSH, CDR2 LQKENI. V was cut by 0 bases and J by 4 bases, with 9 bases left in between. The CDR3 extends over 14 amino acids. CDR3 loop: CASSPPSGLYGYTF. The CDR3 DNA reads TGTGCCAGCTCACCACCGTCTGGGCTCTATGGCTACACCTTC.

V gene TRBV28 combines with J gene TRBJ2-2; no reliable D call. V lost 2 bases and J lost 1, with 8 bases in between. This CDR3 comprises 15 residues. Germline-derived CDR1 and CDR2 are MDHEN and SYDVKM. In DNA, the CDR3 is TGTGCCAGCAGTTTAGAGAACAGGAACACCGGGGAGCTGTTTTTT. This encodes CASSLENRNTGELFF.

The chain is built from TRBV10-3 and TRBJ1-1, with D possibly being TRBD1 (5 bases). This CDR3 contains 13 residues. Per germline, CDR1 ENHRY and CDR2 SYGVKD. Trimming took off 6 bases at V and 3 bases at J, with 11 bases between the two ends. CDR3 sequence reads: CAIRGPRDTEAFF. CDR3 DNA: TGTGCCATCAGGGGACCGAGGGACACTGAAGCTTTCTTT.

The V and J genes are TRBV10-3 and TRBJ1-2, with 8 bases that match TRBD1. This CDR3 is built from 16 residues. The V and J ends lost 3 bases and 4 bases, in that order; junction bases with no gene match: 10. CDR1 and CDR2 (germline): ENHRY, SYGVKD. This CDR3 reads CAISDPGTGVGYGYTF. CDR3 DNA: TGTGCCATCAGTGATCCCGGGACAGGTGTTGGCTATGGCTACACCTTC.

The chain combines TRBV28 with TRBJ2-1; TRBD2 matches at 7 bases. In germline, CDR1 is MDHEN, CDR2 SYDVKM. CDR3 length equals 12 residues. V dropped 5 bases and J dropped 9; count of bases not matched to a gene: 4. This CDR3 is CASSAGESEQFF. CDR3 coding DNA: TGTGCCAGCAGTGCGGGGGAAAGTGAGCAGTTCTTC. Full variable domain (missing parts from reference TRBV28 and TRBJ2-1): DVKVTQSSRYLVKRTGEKVFLECVQDMDHENMFWYRQDPGLGLRLIYFSYDVKMKEKGDIPEGYSVSREKKERFSLILESASTNQTSMYLCASSAGESEQFFGPGTRLTVL.

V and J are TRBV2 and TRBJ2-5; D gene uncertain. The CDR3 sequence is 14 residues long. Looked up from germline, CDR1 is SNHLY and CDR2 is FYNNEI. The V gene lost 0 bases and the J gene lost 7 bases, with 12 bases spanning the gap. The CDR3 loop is CASSEALGIGTQYF. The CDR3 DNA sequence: TGTGCCAGCAGTGAAGCGCTTGGGATAGGGACCCAGTACTTC.